The following is a T cell receptor beta chain sequence with its context. Its antigen is unknown. Cells sorted as Tregs were CD4+, CD25+ and CD127-/low. Study observations and caveats: Tumor memory CD4+ T cell TCR gene usage was found to cluster with blood and lymph node memory CD4+ cells and with lymph node naive CD4+ cells. Larger-cohort validation covered only one TCR beta V-J rearrangement.

TCRdb redid the calling of the 5' RACE reads with MiXCR, one entry per CDR3 protein. The sample records roughly 9,100 distinct CDR3 sequences, approximately 50% being singletons. The sequence was obtained from a female donor with breast cancer. Sequencing input: Tregs sorted from a lymph node.

The CDR3 sequence is CASSFTPGAPREQFF. The DNA of the CDR3 is TGTGCCAGCAGCTTTACCCCTGGGGCCCCGAGAGAGCAGTTCTTC. V usage is TRBV5-4 and J usage is TRBJ2-1; perhaps TRBD1 as D (5 bases). This CDR3 comprises 15 residues. The germline gives CDR1 SGHNT, CDR2 YYREEE (reference sequence). V lost 2 bases and J lost 10, with 19 bases in between.